These 5 T cell receptor beta chains originate from one sample sequenced in a study of shared clonotypes between healthy human individuals. Sequencing was performed with immunoSEQ multiplex PCR; in TCRdb, only in-frame clones are kept and a portion is missing. Of hundreds of thousands of clones detected, 96% appear once; the ten largest clones hold about 0.12%. Terminally differentiated effector memory CD45RA+ cells were excluded by CCR7 positive selection of CD45RO-negative cells. Sample: naive CD8+ T cells sorted from blood. These receptors all come from a woman aged 25 to 39 in good health.

V gene TRBV6-1 combines with J gene TRBJ2-1; 9 bases fit TRBD2. The trim removed 5 bases at V and 4 bases at J, leaving 6 bases unmatched. The CDR3 has 15 residues. Per the germline V gene, CDR1 is MNHNS and CDR2 is SASEGT. CDR3 sequence reads: CASSPGLAEYNEQFF. CDR3 sequence (DNA): TGTGCCAGCAGTCCGGGACTAGCTGAATACAATGAGCAGTTCTTC.

There are a few counts of this clone. The sample holds other DNA sequences that translate to the same CDR3. The V and J genes are TRBV9 and TRBJ2-1; weak D call: TRBD2 (6 bases). The CDR3 has 15 amino acids. V lost 0 bases to trimming and J lost 0 bases, with 7 bases between them. CDR1 and CDR2 from the germline V gene are SGDLS and YYNGEE. CDR3 sequence: CASSVAGVSYNEQFF. As DNA, the CDR3 is TGTGCCAGCAGCGTAGCGGGAGTCTCCTACAATGAGCAGTTCTTC.

On this clone itself: The germline gene is not matched at one end of the junction; a read error may be the cause. The gene calls are TRBV15 and TRBJ2-7; 7 nucleotides align to TRBD1. Germline loops: CDR1 LNHNV, CDR2 YYDKDF (reference sequence). There are 15 residues in the CDR3. DNA of the CDR3: TGTGCCACCAGTAGAGCCCGTACCGGGACAGAGACCCGGTACTTC. Its protein is CATSRARTGTETRYF. The entire variable domain, with the rest obtained from reference TRBV15 and TRBJ2-7, is as follows: DAMVIQNPRYQVTQFGKPVTLSCSQTLNHNVMYWYQQKSSQAPKLLFHYYDKDFNNEADTPDNFQSRRPNTSFCFLDIRSPGLGDTAMYLCATSRARTGTETRYFGPGTRLTVT.

This clone was counted a single time. This chain joins TRBV7-6 and TRBJ1-3; no clear D. This CDR3 is built from 13 residues. Germline CDR1 reads SGHVS; CDR2 reads FNYEAQ. With 2 bases removed from V and 5 bases from J, the gap between germline ends came to 7 bases. Here the CDR3 DNA reads TGTGCCAGCAGCTTAAGGTCCCGAAACACCATATATTTT. It encodes CASSLRSRNTIYF.

V and J are TRBV9 and TRBJ2-1, with 12 positions matching TRBD2. CDR1 and CDR2 from the germline V gene are SGDLS and YYNGEE. The length of the CDR3 is 15 residues. Losses at the gene ends were 3 bases for V and 5 bases for J; bases not matched to a gene: 3. The CDR3 DNA reads as TGTGCCAGCAGCGGTGGACTAGCGGGGAACAATGAGCAGTTCTTC. Residues: CASSGGLAGNNEQFF.